This T cell receptor (beta chain) appears in the sequencing data of a study of cytomegalovirus exposure and HLA in healthy donors. The primer mix had 60 Vbeta and 13 Jbeta primers. Profiled with immunoSEQ multiplex PCR; TCRdb holds only in-frame clones, not every one. The sample yields approximately 110,000 clones, approximately 73% seen once. Sequencing was carried out using PBMCs. This receptor was identified in a man aged 55 to 69 in good health and CMV-seropositive.

The CDR3 nucleotides read TGTGCCAGCAGCTTGGCCGGTACCCAAGAGACCCAGTACTTC. Translating it yields CASSLAGTQETQYF. The chain has TRBV5-4 and TRBJ2-5, with D unresolved. Trimming shortened V by 0 bases and J by 1 base, and 7 bases separated the two germline ends. The CDR3 spans 14 residues. The germline V gene encodes CDR1 SGHNT and CDR2 YYREEE (reference sequence).